This is a list of T cell receptor beta chains from one sample in a study of shared clonotypes between healthy human individuals. Sequencing was performed with immunoSEQ multiplex PCR; in TCRdb, only in-frame clones are kept and a portion is missing. This sample yields hundreds of thousands of clones, of which about 92% are seen a single time; around 24% belongs to the top ten. The sequenced sample consisted of naive CD8+ T cells sorted from blood. The source is a man aged 30 to 39 in good health. Each CDR3 is given with its conserved first and last residue.

V gene: TRBV4-3
CDR3 length: 15
J gene: TRBJ2-3
CDR3 protein: CASSQVAGSTDTQYF

V gene: TRBV10-3
CDR3 length: 19
J gene: TRBJ1-2
CDR3 protein: CAISATRKRTGELIYGYTF

V gene: TRBV7-9
CDR3 length: 13
J gene: TRBJ2-1
CDR3 protein: CASSLKWAEEQFF

V gene: TRBV30
CDR3 length: 14
J gene: TRBJ1-2
CDR3 protein: CAWSRRTVNEGYTF

V gene: TRBV7-2
CDR3 length: 15
J gene: TRBJ2-7
CDR3 protein: CASSFWASGNYEQYF

V gene: TRBV2
CDR3 length: 10
J gene: TRBJ1-2
CDR3 protein: CASTGVGYTF

V gene: TRBV2
CDR3 length: 13
J gene: TRBJ2-2
CDR3 protein: CASKGANTGELFF

V gene: TRBV11-3
CDR3 length: 13
J gene: TRBJ2-7
CDR3 protein: CASSLDPSYEQYF

V gene: TRBV7-6
CDR3 length: 14
J gene: TRBJ2-7
CDR3 protein: CASSYRQGTYEQYF

V gene: TRBV27
CDR3 length: 17
J gene: TRBJ2-3
CDR3 protein: CASSLITSDVSTDTQYF

V gene: TRBV11-2
CDR3 length: 16
J gene: TRBJ2-1
CDR3 protein: CASSSLAGEGYNEQFF

V gene: TRBV29-1
CDR3 length: 16
J gene: TRBJ1-2
CDR3 protein: CSVFPIGDRTFYGYTF

V gene: TRBV6-5
CDR3 length: 14
J gene: TRBJ2-3
CDR3 protein: CASSPGQGADTQYF

V gene: TRBV7-9
CDR3 length: 14
J gene: TRBJ2-2
CDR3 protein: CASTIPGGRRELFF

V gene: TRBV12-5
CDR3 length: 12
J gene: TRBJ2-2
CDR3 protein: CASGSPAGELFF

V gene: TRBV29-1
CDR3 length: 13
J gene: TRBJ1-2
CDR3 protein: CSVETSTTNTYTF

V gene: TRBV11-2
CDR3 length: 13
J gene: TRBJ2-7
CDR3 protein: CASSWDTSYEQYF

V gene: TRBV5-1
CDR3 length: 15
J gene: TRBJ1-1
CDR3 protein: CASSPKTGPNTEAFF

V gene: TRBV7-9
CDR3 length: 15
J gene: TRBJ2-1
CDR3 protein: CASSGAVGPNNEQFF

V gene: TRBV9
CDR3 length: 14
J gene: TRBJ2-3
CDR3 protein: CASSNPVVADTQYF

V gene: TRBV7-3
CDR3 length: 15
J gene: TRBJ2-7
CDR3 protein: CASSPKQGVLYEQYF

V gene: TRBV6-1
CDR3 length: 15
J gene: TRBJ1-1
CDR3 protein: CVRDRALFRDTEAFF

V gene: TRBV7-2
CDR3 length: 14
J gene: TRBJ2-7
CDR3 protein: CASSPDGFFYEQYF

V gene: TRBV27
CDR3 length: 16
J gene: TRBJ2-1
CDR3 protein: CASTFYRDRVSGEQFF

V gene: TRBV9
CDR3 length: 13
J gene: TRBJ2-7
CDR3 protein: CASSGGSSYEQYF

V gene: TRBV9
CDR3 length: 15
J gene: TRBJ1-1
CDR3 protein: CASSPRQGGKAEAFF

V gene: TRBV7-9
CDR3 length: 16
J gene: TRBJ2-1
CDR3 protein: CASSSTGTGGWNEQFF

V gene: TRBV11-3
CDR3 length: 16
J gene: TRBJ2-2
CDR3 protein: CASSPEGGGPPGELFF

V gene: TRBV2
CDR3 length: 15
J gene: TRBJ1-1
CDR3 protein: CASSERRGANTEAFF

V gene: TRBV30
CDR3 length: 16
J gene: TRBJ2-1
CDR3 protein: CAWSVTGGGRWDEQFF

V gene: TRBV9
CDR3 length: 13
J gene: TRBJ2-2
CDR3 protein: CASSDSGAGELFF

V gene: TRBV19
CDR3 length: 15
J gene: TRBJ2-3
CDR3 protein: CASSKRQVFTDTQYF

V gene: TRBV19
CDR3 length: 16
J gene: TRBJ2-2
CDR3 protein: CASSAGLARRTGELFF

V gene: TRBV5-1
CDR3 length: 15
J gene: TRBJ2-7
CDR3 protein: CASSLEGSGTYEQYF

V gene: TRBV5-6
CDR3 length: 13
J gene: TRBJ1-1
CDR3 protein: CASSLSENTEAFF

V gene: TRBV2
CDR3 length: 11
J gene: TRBJ2-3
CDR3 protein: CASGSGDTQYF

V gene: TRBV23-1
CDR3 length: 16
J gene: TRBJ1-1
CDR3 protein: CASSRRRIWENTEAFF

V gene: TRBV7-9
CDR3 length: 15
J gene: TRBJ2-3
CDR3 protein: CASSLGTGRTDTQYF

V gene: TRBV7-2
CDR3 length: 16
J gene: TRBJ2-3
CDR3 protein: CASSLGSGTGTDTQYF

V gene: TRBV6-5
CDR3 length: 15
J gene: TRBJ2-3
CDR3 protein: CASSPLAGATDTQYF

V gene: TRBV29-1
CDR3 length: 15
J gene: TRBJ2-5
CDR3 protein: CSVEGGTSWSETQYF

V gene: TRBV27
CDR3 length: 15
J gene: TRBJ2-7
CDR3 protein: CASSYQQGGPYEQYF

V gene: TRBV5-6
CDR3 length: 14
J gene: TRBJ1-4
CDR3 protein: CASSLGPSNEKLFF

V gene: TRBV7-6
CDR3 length: 17
J gene: TRBJ2-7
CDR3 protein: CASSLYNPGGGTYEQYF

V gene: TRBV6-1
CDR3 length: 15
J gene: TRBJ2-1
CDR3 protein: CASKVATSGSNEQFF

V gene: TRBV9
CDR3 length: 14
J gene: TRBJ2-3
CDR3 protein: CASSVDGDTDTQYF

V gene: TRBV2
CDR3 length: 17
J gene: TRBJ2-2
CDR3 protein: CASSSWETGANTGELFF

V gene: TRBV11-2
CDR3 length: 14
J gene: TRBJ2-7
CDR3 protein: CASSLFAGQDEQYF

V gene: TRBV15
CDR3 length: 14
J gene: TRBJ2-2
CDR3 protein: CATSMNLNTGELFF

V gene: TRBV9
CDR3 length: 14
J gene: TRBJ1-1
CDR3 protein: CASSVVGGNTEAFF

V gene: TRBV11-2
CDR3 length: 18
J gene: TRBJ2-6
CDR3 protein: CASSGWDRESSGANVLTF

V gene: TRBV28
CDR3 length: 12
J gene: TRBJ2-7
CDR3 protein: CASSPLQGEQYF

V gene: TRBV28
CDR3 length: 14
J gene: TRBJ1-5
CDR3 protein: CASSGREGNQPQHF

V gene: TRBV25-1
CDR3 length: 12
J gene: TRBJ1-2
CDR3 protein: CASRQGVEGYTF

V gene: TRBV27
CDR3 length: 14
J gene: TRBJ1-4
CDR3 protein: CASSLQGTDEKLFF

V gene: TRBV15
CDR3 length: 16
J gene: TRBJ2-2
CDR3 protein: CATSSTGTGNTGELFF

V gene: TRBV7-9
CDR3 length: 12
J gene: TRBJ2-1
CDR3 protein: CASSLARNEQFF

V gene: TRBV10-3
CDR3 length: 17
J gene: TRBJ1-1
CDR3 protein: CAIAPGGQGARNTEAFF

V gene: TRBV25-1
CDR3 length: 15
J gene: TRBJ2-2
CDR3 protein: CASSYFGLGAGELFF